This T cell receptor beta chain was found in a study of T cell changes during pregnancy in multiple sclerosis. This table comes from immunoSEQ multiplex PCR, and its TCRdb copy is limited to in-frame clones, with some not included. The sample includes about 100,000 clones, around 92% of them seen just once. In germline, CDR1 is LNHDA, CDR2 SQIVND (reference sequence). The CDR3 is made up of 15 amino acids. V was shortened by 6 bases and J by 2 bases, with 14 bases between the two germline ends. The sequence derives from a female donor with multiple sclerosis, enrolled in a pregnancy study. The rearrangement links TRBV19 to TRBJ1-5; possible D gene TRBD1, 5 bases. Sample: peripheral blood, taken in the second trimester of pregnancy. CDR3 coding DNA: TGTGCCAGTAGCCGTGGGGGGGTCGGCAATCAGCCCCAGCATTTT. Translated, it gives CASSRGGVGNQPQHF.